These T cell receptor beta chains were read from a single sample in a study of breast tumors, draining lymph nodes, adjacent tissues. Using its own MiXCR run on the multiplex PCR reads, TCRdb lists one record per CDR3 protein. The sample has some 85,000 distinct CDR3 sequences, over 25% seen once; the top ten hold 8.1%. The specimen was axillary lymph node tissue. The receptors come from a female donor with breast cancer. Some clones in this sample may be carry-over from other donors' samples. CDR3s include the opening cysteine and the closing phenylalanine or tryptophan. A D gene is named only where the DNA matches it firmly. Rows give clone size only sometimes, using once, few, many, or a class for an expanded clone.

CDR3 protein: CASSLGTAFYGDEQFF; CDR3 DNA: TGTGCCAGCAGCCTCGGGACAGCTTTTTATGGGGATGAGCAGTTCTTC; V gene: TRBV5-6; D gene: TRBD1; clone size: -; J gene: TRBJ2-1
CDR3 protein: CASRGQHYGYTF; CDR3 DNA: TGTGCCAGCAGGGGACAGCACTATGGCTACACCTTC; V gene: TRBV28; D gene: TRBD1; clone size: many; J gene: TRBJ1-2
CDR3 protein: CSAAFGTGAYNEQFF; CDR3 DNA: TGCAGTGCGGCCTTCGGGACAGGGGCCTACAATGAGCAGTTCTTC; V gene: TRBV20-1; D gene: TRBD1; clone size: many; J gene: TRBJ2-1
CDR3 protein: CATTGDPYNSPLHF; CDR3 DNA: TGTGCCACCACGGGGGACCCCTATAATTCACCCCTCCACTTT; V gene: TRBV10-3; D gene: -; clone size: many; J gene: TRBJ1-6
CDR3 protein: CASSHPGGGANSPLHF; CDR3 DNA: TGCGCCAGCAGCCACCCGGGTGGGGGGGCCAATTCACCCCTCCACTTT; V gene: TRBV4-1; D gene: -; clone size: many; J gene: TRBJ1-6
CDR3 protein: CASSRDRGPTDTQYF; CDR3 DNA: TGTGCCAGCAGTAGAGACAGGGGGCCCACAGATACGCAGTATTTT; V gene: TRBV28; D gene: TRBD1; clone size: many; J gene: TRBJ2-3
CDR3 protein: CSARPAGGSDTQYF; CDR3 DNA: TGCAGTGCTAGACCAGCGGGAGGGTCAGATACGCAGTATTTT; V gene: TRBV20-1; D gene: TRBD2; clone size: many; J gene: TRBJ2-3
CDR3 protein: CASRWGVGTDQNYGYTF; CDR3 DNA: TGTGCCAGCAGATGGGGAGTCGGGACCGACCAAAACTATGGCTACACCTTC; V gene: TRBV7-2; D gene: -; clone size: -; J gene: TRBJ1-2
CDR3 protein: CSAFLLAGVNEQYF; CDR3 DNA: TGCAGTGCTTTCCTTCTAGCGGGAGTCAACGAGCAGTACTTC; V gene: TRBV20-1; D gene: TRBD2; clone size: many; J gene: TRBJ2-7
CDR3 protein: CASSSTGLAAQETQYF; CDR3 DNA: TGTGCCAGCAGTTCTACGGGACTAGCGGCCCAAGAGACCCAGTACTTC; V gene: TRBV12-3/TRBV12-4; D gene: TRBD2; clone size: many; J gene: TRBJ2-5
CDR3 protein: CASSPIVLSGNTIYF; CDR3 DNA: TGTGCCAGCAGTCCGATTGTGCTCTCTGGAAACACCATATATTTT; V gene: TRBV28; D gene: -; clone size: many; J gene: TRBJ1-3
CDR3 protein: CAWSVTSAGQETQYF; CDR3 DNA: TGTGCCTGGAGTGTAACGTCGGCGGGGCAAGAGACCCAGTACTTC; V gene: TRBV30; D gene: -; clone size: many; J gene: TRBJ2-5
CDR3 protein: CAGSQAYRGRDEQYF; CDR3 DNA: TGTGCCGGCAGTCAAGCGTACAGGGGGCGCGACGAGCAGTACTTC; V gene: TRBV6-1; D gene: TRBD1; clone size: -; J gene: TRBJ2-7
CDR3 protein: CASSQDVAGGTHTQYF; CDR3 DNA: -; V gene: TRBV4-3; D gene: -; clone size: -; J gene: TRBJ2-3
CDR3 protein: CASSSISGNTIYF; CDR3 DNA: TGTGCCAGCAGCTCAATATCTGGAAACACCATATATTTT; V gene: TRBV7-9; D gene: -; clone size: many; J gene: TRBJ1-3
CDR3 protein: CASHSTGGTKLFF; CDR3 DNA: TGTGCCAGTCACTCGACAGGGGGCACAAAACTGTTTTTT; V gene: TRBV19; D gene: TRBD1; clone size: many; J gene: TRBJ1-4
CDR3 protein: CASSYSRGDGYTF; CDR3 DNA: TGTGCCAGCAGTTACTCGAGAGGGGATGGCTACACCTTC; V gene: TRBV6-5; D gene: -; clone size: many; J gene: TRBJ1-2
CDR3 protein: CASSPRGGDNTGELFF; CDR3 DNA: TGTGCCAGCAGCCCGAGGGGCGGGGATAACACCGGGGAGCTGTTTTTT; V gene: TRBV9; D gene: -; clone size: -; J gene: TRBJ2-2
CDR3 protein: CASSSGTRYETQYF; CDR3 DNA: TGTGCCAGTAGTTCCGGGACTAGATACGAGACCCAGTACTTC; V gene: TRBV19; D gene: TRBD2; clone size: many; J gene: TRBJ2-5
CDR3 protein: CASTPQGGARETQCF; CDR3 DNA: TGTGCCAGCACCCCCCAAGGGGGTGCCCGGGAGACCCAGTGCTTC; V gene: TRBV7-9; D gene: -; clone size: once; J gene: TRBJ2-5
CDR3 protein: CASSAYRGQGYNEQFF; CDR3 DNA: TGTGCCAGCAGTGCATACAGGGGCCAGGGTTACAATGAGCAGTTCTTC; V gene: TRBV6-6; D gene: TRBD1; clone size: many; J gene: TRBJ2-1
CDR3 protein: CASSYIGGDVEAFF; CDR3 DNA: TGTGCCAGCAGCTACATAGGAGGGGATGTGGAAGCTTTCTTT; V gene: TRBV3-1; D gene: -; clone size: -; J gene: TRBJ1-1
CDR3 protein: CASSLPGSYNEQFF; CDR3 DNA: TGTGCCAGCAGCTTGCCGGGCTCCTACAATGAGCAGTTCTTC; V gene: TRBV7-9; D gene: -; clone size: -; J gene: TRBJ2-1
CDR3 protein: CSAPTPGGQSEQFF; CDR3 DNA: TGCAGTGCTCCTACTCCGGGCGGACAATCCGAGCAGTTCTTC; V gene: TRBV20-1; D gene: -; clone size: many; J gene: TRBJ2-1
CDR3 protein: CASSRLASSYNEQFF; CDR3 DNA: TGTGCCAGCAGCCGACTAGCGAGCTCCTACAATGAGCAGTTCTTC; V gene: TRBV7-9; D gene: TRBD2; clone size: many; J gene: TRBJ2-1
CDR3 protein: CSARVLAGVNEQYF; CDR3 DNA: TGCAGTGCTAGAGTGCTAGCGGGAGTCAACGAGCAGTACTTC; V gene: TRBV20-1; D gene: TRBD2; clone size: -; J gene: TRBJ2-7
CDR3 protein: CASSTGETQPQHF; CDR3 DNA: TGCGCCAGCAGTACAGGGGAGACTCAGCCCCAGCATTTT; V gene: TRBV4-1; D gene: TRBD1; clone size: many; J gene: TRBJ1-5
CDR3 protein: CASSPESNPVGEQFF; CDR3 DNA: TGTGCCAGTAGTCCCGAGTCGAACCCCGTAGGTGAGCAGTTCTTC; V gene: TRBV19; D gene: -; clone size: many; J gene: TRBJ2-1
CDR3 protein: CASSLDSGSIYEQYF; CDR3 DNA: TGTGCCAGCAGCTTGGATAGCGGGTCGATCTACGAGCAGTACTTC; V gene: TRBV7-2; D gene: TRBD2; clone size: many; J gene: TRBJ2-7
CDR3 protein: CATSRTASVRCAGACSYNEQFF; CDR3 DNA: TGTGCCACCAGCAGAACGGCTTCCGTTCGGTGCGCGGGGGCTTGCTCCTACAATGAGCAGTTCTTC; V gene: TRBV15; D gene: -; clone size: many; J gene: TRBJ2-1
CDR3 protein: CASSQVWGGGSPLHF; CDR3 DNA: TGTGCCAGCAGCCAAGTGTGGGGGGGCGGTTCACCCCTCCACTTT; V gene: TRBV3-1; D gene: -; clone size: many; J gene: TRBJ1-6
CDR3 protein: CAITGRDRGLREAGEQYF; CDR3 DNA: TGTGCCATCACCGGCCGGGACAGGGGGCTGCGGGAGGCTGGCGAGCAGTACTTC; V gene: TRBV10-3; D gene: TRBD1; clone size: many; J gene: TRBJ2-7
CDR3 protein: CAIRTGIYEQYF; CDR3 DNA: TGTGCCATCAGGACAGGGATCTACGAGCAGTACTTC; V gene: TRBV10-3; D gene: TRBD1; clone size: -; J gene: TRBJ2-7
CDR3 protein: CSARDLWEGTTDTQYF; CDR3 DNA: TGCAGTGCTAGAGATTTGTGGGAGGGAACCACGGATACGCAGTATTTT; V gene: TRBV20-1; D gene: TRBD2; clone size: -; J gene: TRBJ2-3
CDR3 protein: CASSQDIGARYYGYTF; CDR3 DNA: TGTGCCAGCAGCCAAGACATAGGGGCCCGCTACTATGGCTACACCTTC; V gene: TRBV16; D gene: -; clone size: many; J gene: TRBJ1-2
CDR3 protein: CASSWTGNTEAFF; CDR3 DNA: TGTGCCAGCAGCTGGACAGGAAACACTGAAGCTTTCTTT; V gene: TRBV7-2; D gene: TRBD1; clone size: many; J gene: TRBJ1-1
CDR3 protein: CASSPAAVGNEKLFF; CDR3 DNA: TGTGCCAGCAGCCCCGCCGCAGTGGGGAATGAAAAACTGTTTTTT; V gene: TRBV6-5; D gene: -; clone size: many; J gene: TRBJ1-4
CDR3 protein: CAWTPTPYREAFF; CDR3 DNA: TGTGCCTGGACCCCGACTCCTTATAGGGAGGCTTTCTTT; V gene: TRBV30; D gene: -; clone size: -; J gene: TRBJ1-1
CDR3 protein: CASSQGAGAFF; CDR3 DNA: TGTGCCAGCAGCCAAGGTGCTGGAGCTTTCTTT; V gene: TRBV14; D gene: -; clone size: many; J gene: TRBJ1-1
CDR3 protein: CASSQGLTGSLQFF; CDR3 DNA: TGTGCCAGCAGCCAAGGCCTAACAGGATCGTTGCAGTTCTTC; V gene: TRBV14; D gene: -; clone size: many; J gene: TRBJ2-1
CDR3 protein: CASSLQGGPGSYGYTF; CDR3 DNA: TGTGCCAGCAGCTTACAGGGTGGACCGGGTTCCTATGGCTACACCTTC; V gene: TRBV11-2; D gene: -; clone size: many; J gene: TRBJ1-2
CDR3 protein: CASSQSPGRENTEAFF; CDR3 DNA: TGTGCCAGCAGCCAATCCCCCGGCCGAGAAAACACTGAAGCTTTCTTT; V gene: TRBV4-2; D gene: -; clone size: -; J gene: TRBJ1-1
CDR3 protein: CASSVSYEQYF; CDR3 DNA: TGTGCCAGCAGCGTTAGCTACGAGCAGTACTTC; V gene: TRBV7-9; D gene: -; clone size: many; J gene: TRBJ2-7
CDR3 protein: CSARRPGTSGSYEQFF; CDR3 DNA: TGCAGTGCTAGAAGGCCAGGGACTAGCGGGAGCTATGAGCAGTTCTTC; V gene: TRBV20-1; D gene: TRBD2; clone size: many; J gene: TRBJ2-1
CDR3 protein: CASSLSTSGRTGQFF; CDR3 DNA: TGTGCCAGCAGTTTATCGACTAGCGGGAGAACTGGGCAGTTCTTC; V gene: TRBV28; D gene: TRBD2; clone size: -; J gene: TRBJ2-1
CDR3 protein: CSAVTANGNTIYF; CDR3 DNA: TGCAGCGCAGTTACAGCTAATGGAAACACCATATATTTT; V gene: TRBV29-1; D gene: -; clone size: many; J gene: TRBJ1-3